These T cell receptor beta chains were read from a single sample in a study of siplizumab effects on memory and regulatory T cells. Assay used: immunoSEQ multiplex PCR; TCRdb lists only in-frame clones, some missing. This sample has 6,500 to 8,500 clones, with around 70% found just once. Material for sequencing was effector memory CD8+ T cells sorted from blood. Source of these receptors: a human donor in good health. CDR3s include the opening cysteine and the closing phenylalanine or tryptophan. The D gene is left open where the match is weak. Size is omitted from some rows. Given values are once, few, many or a class for expanded clones.

size: NA; D: TRBD1; J: TRBJ1-2; V: TRBV6-7; CDR3: CASSGSKQGDYGYTF; DNA: TGTGCCAGCAGCGGTAGCAAACAGGGGGACTATGGCTACACCTTC
size: NA; D: NA; J: TRBJ1-3; V: TRBV4-2; CDR3: CASSQMDGVSGNTIYF; DNA: TGTGCCAGCAGCCAAATGGACGGGGTTTCTGGAAACACCATATATTTT
size: NA; D: NA; J: TRBJ2-3; V: TRBV6-4; CDR3: CATSPAGQTDTQYF; DNA: TGTGCCACCTCCCCGGCGGGACAAACAGATACGCAGTATTTT
size: few; D: NA; J: TRBJ1-4; V: TRBV18; CDR3: CASSLGGSEKLFF; DNA: TGTGCCAGCTCACTGGGAGGGAGTGAAAAACTGTTTTTT
size: NA; D: NA; J: TRBJ1-1; V: TRBV9; CDR3: CASGSNTEAFF; DNA: TGTGCCAGCGGTTCGAACACTGAAGCTTTCTTT
size: NA; D: NA; J: TRBJ1-2; V: TRBV6-1; CDR3: CAGHGGPGYTF; DNA: TGTGCCGGACACGGGGGCCCTGGCTACACCTTC
size: NA; D: TRBD2; J: TRBJ2-1; V: TRBV7-8; CDR3: CASSLTFSGSPVPYNEQFF; DNA: TGTGCCAGCAGCTTAACCTTTAGCGGGAGCCCTGTACCCTACAATGAGCAGTTCTTC
size: NA; D: NA; J: TRBJ2-1; V: TRBV30; CDR3: CAWSLFVGDNEQFF; DNA: TGTGCCTGGAGTCTCTTTGTGGGGGACAATGAGCAGTTCTTC
size: NA; D: NA; J: TRBJ2-1; V: TRBV11-3; CDR3: CASSLGLAQFF; DNA: TGTGCCAGCAGCTTGGGACTGGCGCAGTTCTTC
size: NA; D: TRBD1; J: TRBJ1-4; V: TRBV4-1; CDR3: CASSPRPGTGGVELFF; DNA: TGCGCCAGCAGCCCTCGGCCCGGGACAGGGGGGGTTGAGCTGTTTTTT
size: NA; D: TRBD2; J: TRBJ2-2; V: TRBV5-6; CDR3: CASSLVAGGRTGELFF; DNA: TGTGCCAGCAGCTTGGTCGCGGGAGGAAGAACCGGGGAGCTGTTTTTT
size: few; D: NA; J: TRBJ2-2; V: TRBV7-7; CDR3: CASSLGLNTGELFF; DNA: TGTGCTAGCAGCTTAGGGCTTAACACCGGGGAGCTGTTTTTT
size: NA; D: NA; J: TRBJ2-1; V: TRBV12-5; CDR3: CASGLGPSLNEQFF; DNA: TGTGCTAGTGGTTTGGGCCCCTCTCTCAATGAGCAGTTCTTC
size: few; D: TRBD1; J: TRBJ2-2; V: TRBV4-1; CDR3: CASNGQGTGELFF; DNA: TGCGCCAGCAACGGACAGGGGACCGGGGAGCTGTTTTTT
size: few; D: TRBD1; J: TRBJ2-7; V: TRBV30; CDR3: CAWSGTGYEQYF; DNA: TGTGCCTGGAGTGGGACAGGCTACGAGCAGTACTTC
size: few; D: TRBD2; J: TRBJ2-7; V: TRBV14; CDR3: CASSLAGDEQYF; DNA: TGTGCCAGCAGCCTCGCGGGAGACGAGCAGTACTTC
size: NA; D: TRBD2; J: TRBJ2-2; V: TRBV11-3; CDR3: CASSHFGLAGTGELFF; DNA: TGTGCCAGCAGCCACTTCGGACTAGCGGGGACCGGGGAGCTGTTTTTT
size: NA; D: NA; J: TRBJ1-3; V: TRBV4-3; CDR3: CASSQDVQISGNTIYF; DNA: TGCGCCAGCAGCCAAGATGTACAGATCTCTGGAAACACCATATATTTT
size: once; D: NA; J: TRBJ1-4; V: TRBV5-1; CDR3: CASSPDRFLEEIPFF; DNA: TGCGCCAGCAGCCCGGATAGGTTTTTGGAGGAAATTCCGTTTTTT
size: NA; D: NA; J: TRBJ1-5; V: TRBV9; CDR3: CASSIWGNQPQHF; DNA: TGTGCCAGCAGCATCTGGGGAAATCAGCCCCAGCATTTT
size: few; D: TRBD1; J: TRBJ1-2; V: TRBV19; CDR3: CASQRDRGFPAGYTF; DNA: TGTGCCAGTCAACGGGACAGGGGTTTTCCGGCTGGCTACACCTTC
size: NA; D: TRBD2; J: TRBJ2-7; V: TRBV5-6; CDR3: CASSLGLAGGLYEQYF; DNA: TGTGCCAGCAGCTTGGGACTAGCGGGAGGGTTGTACGAGCAGTACTTC
size: few; D: NA; J: TRBJ2-1; V: TRBV27; CDR3: CASTPGLSSYNEQFF; DNA: TGTGCCAGCACCCCGGGCCTAAGCTCCTACAATGAGCAGTTCTTC
size: medium-sized; D: NA; J: TRBJ1-2; V: TRBV6-1; CDR3: CASSENYGYTF; DNA: TGTGCCAGCAGTGAGAACTATGGCTACACCTTC
size: few; D: NA; J: TRBJ1-2; V: TRBV6-1; CDR3: CASSEIRTVVNYGYTF; DNA: TGTGCCAGCAGTGAAATCCGGACAGTTGTTAACTATGGCTACACCTTC
size: NA; D: TRBD1; J: TRBJ2-3; V: TRBV15; CDR3: CATSRDREGTDTQYF; DNA: TGTGCCACCAGCAGGGACAGGGAGGGCACAGATACGCAGTATTTT
size: NA; D: NA; J: TRBJ2-5; V: TRBV2; CDR3: CASYPRGIQETQYF; DNA: TGTGCCAGCTACCCCCGGGGTATCCAAGAGACCCAGTACTTC
size: few; D: NA; J: TRBJ2-1; V: TRBV5-1; CDR3: CASTIYNEQFF; DNA: TGCGCCAGCACCATCTACAATGAGCAGTTCTTC
size: NA; D: TRBD1; J: TRBJ2-1; V: TRBV29-1; CDR3: CSVGQGSYNEQFF; DNA: TGCAGCGTGGGACAGGGTTCTTACAATGAGCAGTTCTTC
size: NA; D: NA; J: TRBJ2-1; V: TRBV9; CDR3: CASSPALSSYNEQFF; DNA: TGTGCCAGCAGCCCGGCATTGAGCTCCTACAATGAGCAGTTCTTC
size: NA; D: NA; J: TRBJ2-1; V: TRBV30; CDR3: CAWSSGANEQFF; DNA: TGTGCCTGGAGTTCAGGGGCAAATGAGCAGTTCTTC
size: NA; D: NA; J: TRBJ2-1; V: TRBV4-3; CDR3: CASSQDQSRKQFF; DNA: TGCGCCAGCAGCCAAGATCAATCCAGGAAGCAGTTCTTC
size: NA; D: TRBD1; J: TRBJ1-1; V: TRBV10-3; CDR3: CAISEGYDREGEAFF; DNA: TGTGCCATCAGTGAGGGGTACGACAGGGAGGGGGAAGCTTTCTTT
size: NA; D: TRBD2; J: TRBJ2-1; V: TRBV5-6; CDR3: CASSLDSGDEQFF; DNA: TGTGCCAGCAGCTTGGACAGCGGGGATGAGCAGTTCTTC
size: NA; D: NA; J: TRBJ2-1; V: TRBV7-3; CDR3: CASSLIHTSRNEQFF; DNA: TGTGCCAGCAGCCTAATACATACTTCCCGCAATGAGCAGTTCTTC
size: NA; D: TRBD1; J: TRBJ1-2; V: TRBV5-1; CDR3: CASSRDRERGYTF; DNA: TGCGCCAGCAGCCGGGACAGGGAGCGCGGCTACACCTTC
size: NA; D: TRBD2; J: TRBJ2-1; V: TRBV10-3; CDR3: CAIRSLAGGRNEQFF; DNA: TGTGCCATCAGGTCCCTAGCGGGAGGTCGCAATGAGCAGTTCTTC
size: medium-sized; D: TRBD2; J: TRBJ2-1; V: TRBV10-2; CDR3: CASSPTSGGRNEQFF; DNA: TGCGCCAGCAGCCCGACTAGCGGGGGGAGGAATGAGCAGTTCTTC
size: NA; D: NA; J: TRBJ1-2; V: TRBV29-1; CDR3: CSARDLGGYGYTF; DNA: TGCAGCGCCCGGGACCTGGGGGGCTATGGCTACACCTTC
size: large; D: TRBD2; J: TRBJ2-1; V: TRBV9; CDR3: CASSVAGGLQFF; DNA: TGTGCCAGCAGCGTAGCGGGAGGCCTTCAGTTCTTC
size: NA; D: TRBD1; J: TRBJ2-1; V: TRBV6-5; CDR3: CASSRGRGQGNEQFF; DNA: TGTGCCAGCAGCCGCGGTAGGGGGCAGGGGAATGAGCAGTTCTTC
size: NA; D: TRBD1; J: TRBJ1-3; V: TRBV9; CDR3: CASSGQGHSGNTIYF; DNA: TGTGCCAGCAGCGGACAGGGGCACTCTGGAAACACCATATATTTT
size: medium-sized; D: TRBD2; J: TRBJ2-7; V: TRBV23-1; CDR3: CASSPAAGSYEQYF; DNA: TGCGCCAGCAGTCCTGCAGCGGGAAGCTACGAGCAGTACTTC
size: hyperexpanded; D: TRBD2; J: TRBJ2-1; V: TRBV7-7; CDR3: CASSPLGREGEQFF; DNA: TGTGCTAGCAGTCCGCTGGGGAGGGAGGGTGAGCAGTTCTTC
size: NA; D: NA; J: TRBJ2-5; V: TRBV7-2; CDR3: CASSSLGGLGETQYF; DNA: TGTGCCAGCAGCTCCTTAGGGGGGCTCGGTGAGACCCAGTACTTC
size: NA; D: TRBD2; J: TRBJ2-3; V: TRBV9; CDR3: CASSVGGSGTDTQYF; DNA: TGTGCCAGCAGCGTAGGAGGTAGCGGGACAGATACGCAGTATTTT
size: NA; D: TRBD2; J: TRBJ2-1; V: TRBV7-8; CDR3: CASSLSGRAYNEQFF; DNA: TGTGCCAGCAGCTTAAGCGGGAGGGCCTACAATGAGCAGTTCTTC
size: NA; D: NA; J: TRBJ1-1; V: TRBV4-1; CDR3: CASSQVGAAGTLEAFF; DNA: TGCGCCAGCAGCCAGGTTGGGGCGGCAGGAACTTTGGAAGCTTTCTTT
size: NA; D: NA; J: TRBJ1-2; V: TRBV5-6; CDR3: CASSLARANYGYTF; DNA: TGTGCCAGCAGCTTGGCGCGAGCAAACTATGGCTACACCTTC
size: few; D: TRBD1; J: TRBJ2-3; V: TRBV15; CDR3: CATAQGTGYGDTQYF; DNA: TGTGCCACCGCCCAGGGGACAGGGTATGGAGATACGCAGTATTTT
size: NA; D: TRBD1; J: TRBJ2-6; V: TRBV28; CDR3: CASSDGQGGTRVLTF; DNA: TGTGCCAGCAGCGACGGACAGGGGGGGACCCGCGTCCTGACTTTC
size: NA; D: NA; J: TRBJ2-7; V: TRBV5-1; CDR3: CASSFQGNLDEQYF; DNA: TGCGCCAGCAGCTTCCAGGGAAATCTCGACGAGCAGTACTTC
size: NA; D: NA; J: TRBJ2-1; V: TRBV7-9; CDR3: CASRGVTYNEQFF; DNA: TGTGCCAGCAGGGGGGTGACCTACAATGAGCAGTTCTTC